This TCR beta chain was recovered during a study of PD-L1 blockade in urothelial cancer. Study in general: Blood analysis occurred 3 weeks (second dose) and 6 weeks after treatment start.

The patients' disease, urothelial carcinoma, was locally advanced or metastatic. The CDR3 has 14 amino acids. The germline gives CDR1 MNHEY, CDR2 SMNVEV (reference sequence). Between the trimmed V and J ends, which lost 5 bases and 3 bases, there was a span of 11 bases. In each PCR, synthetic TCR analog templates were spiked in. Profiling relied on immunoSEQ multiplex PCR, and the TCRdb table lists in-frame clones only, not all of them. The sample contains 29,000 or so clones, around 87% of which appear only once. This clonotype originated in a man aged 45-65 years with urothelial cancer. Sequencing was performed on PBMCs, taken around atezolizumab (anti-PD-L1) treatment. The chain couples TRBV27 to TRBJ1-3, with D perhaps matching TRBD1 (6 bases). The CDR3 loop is CASSALDSGNTIYF. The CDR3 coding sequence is TGTGCCAGCAGTGCCTTGGACAGTGGAAACACCATATATTTT.